This TCR beta chain was recorded in a study of T cell clonality in common variable immunodeficiency. Study results and caveats: In common variable immunodeficiency, TCR beta chains reportedly carried fewer deletions and N-nucleotide insertions. Compared with healthy controls, CVID subjects showed increased TCRbeta clonality, mostly in about a third.

The CVID group had approximately 14 females and 30 or so males, mean age 40. Caucasian heritage predominated among both patients and controls. Sequencing input was equivalent genomic DNA from CVID and controls. This table comes from immunoSEQ multiplex PCR, and its TCRdb copy is limited to in-frame clones, with some not included. The data show about 25,000 clones, with none appearing a single time. On this clone itself: Its target is not known. Read sequence stops 3 residues before the CDR3 end, and the germline J gene provides the missing end.

Trimming took 4 bases from V and 7 from J; bases not matched to a gene: 7. Germline V lookup: CDR1 SGHTA, CDR2 FQGTGA. There are 14 residues in the CDR3. Sequencing was carried out using peripheral blood mononuclear cells. The receptor was isolated from a human donor with common variable immunodeficiency. The rearrangement links TRBV7-3 to TRBJ2-5; 9 positions match TRBD2. Partial CDR3 DNA: TGTGCCAGCAGCTATAGCGGGGGCCAGGGGACC. Its protein is CASSYSGGQGT. The CDR3, in full, reads CASSYSGGQGTQYF. Looking up the rest from reference TRBV7-3 and TRBJ2-5 gives the full variable domain: GAGVSQTPSNKVTEKGKYVELRCDPISGHTALYWYRQSLGQGPEFLIYFQGTGAADDSGLPNDRFFAVRPEGSVSTLKIQRTERGDSAVYLCASSYSGGQGTQYFGPGTRLLVL.